The entry below describes one T cell receptor (beta chain). The record originates from a study of blood T cell repertoires in COVID-19. Study-level information: The United States, Italy and Spain provided the acute and convalescent COVID-19 samples. The analysed material was cDNA or gDNA that came from T cells, B-cell-depleted T cells, or PBMCs.

The CDR3 contains 16 residues. The germline CDR1 and CDR2 sequences are MNHNS and SASEGT. The V and J ends lost 0 bases and 0 bases respectively, with 9 bases between them. Sequencing used immunoSEQ multiplex PCR; TCRdb keeps in-frame clones, though not all of them. The repertoire has 200,000 to 300,000 clones, about 86% of them found once; the top ten carry roughly a tenth. The sequenced material came from peripheral blood. This TCR derives from a woman aged 80 or over with acute or convalescent COVID-19. The chain carries TRBV6-1 and TRBJ1-3; D is uncertain. CDR3 bases: TGTGCCAGCAGTGAAGCGGGAGCCAGCTCTGGAAACACCATATATTTT. Encoded protein: CASSEAGASSGNTIYF.